This entry is about one TCR beta chain. Its target is not known. TCRdb keeps only in-frame clones here, not all; method: immunoSEQ multiplex PCR. The data hold more than 100,000 clones, with 70% to 90% observed a single time. Germline V gene lookup returns CDR1 MNHEY and CDR2 SMNVEV (reference sequence). This CDR3 has 14 residues. Trimming shortened V by 2 bases and J by 4 bases, and 8 bases separated the two germline ends. The data stem from a study of radiotherapy plus CTLA-4 blockade in lung cancer. Those with chemo-refractory metastatic non-small-cell lung cancer were treated with focal radiation combined with CTLA-4 blockade using ipilimumab. General study points: There was expansion of tumor-derived TCR clones in blood after radiotherapy plus ipilimumab.

The sample consisted of peripheral blood, taken from a patient treated with radiotherapy plus ipilimumab. The V call is TRBV27, the J call TRBJ2-2, with D unresolved. The source is a human donor with non-small cell lung cancer that progressed on radiotherapy plus ipilimumab. The CDR3 coding sequence is TGTGCCAGCAGTTTACAGCAAAGCACCGGGGAGCTGTTTTTT. It yields the protein CASSLQQSTGELFF.